Sequencing of this T cell receptor (beta chain) was carried out in a study of cytomegalovirus exposure and HLA in healthy donors. Points from the study as a whole: The study reported that TCR beta sequences accurately predicted HLA-A and HLA-B alleles in most subjects.

The PCR made use of 60 Vbeta and 13 Jbeta primers. Measured with immunoSEQ multiplex PCR; TCRdb has only the in-frame clones, and not every one. Altogether 80,000 or so clones are present, less than 75% being singletons, with the ten largest covering approximately 5.8%. On this clone: As yet, its antigen is unknown.

The sequencing sample was made of PBMCs. This receptor was obtained from a man aged 25 to 40 in good health and CMV-seropositive.

CDR3 in amino acids: CASSLDLGYNEQFF. CDR3 sequence (DNA): TGTGCCAGCAGTTTAGACCTAGGATACAATGAGCAGTTCTTC. The chain employs TRBV28 and TRBJ2-1; no clear D. V was shortened by 2 bases and J by 4 bases, with 9 bases between the two germline ends. Germline V lookup: CDR1 MDHEN, CDR2 SYDVKM. This CDR3 has 14 residues.